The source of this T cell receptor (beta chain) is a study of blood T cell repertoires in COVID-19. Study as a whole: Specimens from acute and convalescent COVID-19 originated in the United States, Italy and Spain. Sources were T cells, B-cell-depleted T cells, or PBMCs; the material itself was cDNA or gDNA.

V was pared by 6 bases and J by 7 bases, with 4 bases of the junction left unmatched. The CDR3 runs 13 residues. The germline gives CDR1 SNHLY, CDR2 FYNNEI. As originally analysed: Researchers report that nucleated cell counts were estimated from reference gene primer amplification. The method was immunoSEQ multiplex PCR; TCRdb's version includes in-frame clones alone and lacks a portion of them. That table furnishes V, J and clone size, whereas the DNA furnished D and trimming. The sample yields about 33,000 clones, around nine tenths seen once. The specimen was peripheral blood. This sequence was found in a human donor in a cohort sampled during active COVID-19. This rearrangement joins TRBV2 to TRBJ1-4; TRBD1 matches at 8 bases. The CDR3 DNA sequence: TGTGCCAGCAGGGACAGGGAGGTTGAAAAACTGTTTTTT. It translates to CASRDREVEKLFF.